The clone carrying this T cell receptor beta chain was observed once. Germline V gene lookup returns CDR1 GTSNPN and CDR2 SVGIG (reference sequence). The CDR3 is 14 residues long. V was clipped by 4 bases and J by 5 bases, with 17 bases between them. The data derive from a study of technical replicates of blood from a handful of donors. Clones were sequenced by immunoSEQ multiplex PCR, and TCRdb holds only the in-frame ones, with some missing. Found here are some 79,000 clones, more than 85% of them singletons; the top ten hold 0.3% to 0.5%. Specimen: T cells isolated from PBMCs. The receptor comes from a human donor in good health. Some clones in this sample may be carry-over from other donors' samples. The V and J genes are TRBV30 and TRBJ2-5; D is possibly TRBD1 (6 bases). CDR3 sequence: CAWNTGLSGETQYF. The CDR3 DNA reads as TGTGCCTGGAATACAGGGTTATCTGGGGAGACCCAGTACTTC.